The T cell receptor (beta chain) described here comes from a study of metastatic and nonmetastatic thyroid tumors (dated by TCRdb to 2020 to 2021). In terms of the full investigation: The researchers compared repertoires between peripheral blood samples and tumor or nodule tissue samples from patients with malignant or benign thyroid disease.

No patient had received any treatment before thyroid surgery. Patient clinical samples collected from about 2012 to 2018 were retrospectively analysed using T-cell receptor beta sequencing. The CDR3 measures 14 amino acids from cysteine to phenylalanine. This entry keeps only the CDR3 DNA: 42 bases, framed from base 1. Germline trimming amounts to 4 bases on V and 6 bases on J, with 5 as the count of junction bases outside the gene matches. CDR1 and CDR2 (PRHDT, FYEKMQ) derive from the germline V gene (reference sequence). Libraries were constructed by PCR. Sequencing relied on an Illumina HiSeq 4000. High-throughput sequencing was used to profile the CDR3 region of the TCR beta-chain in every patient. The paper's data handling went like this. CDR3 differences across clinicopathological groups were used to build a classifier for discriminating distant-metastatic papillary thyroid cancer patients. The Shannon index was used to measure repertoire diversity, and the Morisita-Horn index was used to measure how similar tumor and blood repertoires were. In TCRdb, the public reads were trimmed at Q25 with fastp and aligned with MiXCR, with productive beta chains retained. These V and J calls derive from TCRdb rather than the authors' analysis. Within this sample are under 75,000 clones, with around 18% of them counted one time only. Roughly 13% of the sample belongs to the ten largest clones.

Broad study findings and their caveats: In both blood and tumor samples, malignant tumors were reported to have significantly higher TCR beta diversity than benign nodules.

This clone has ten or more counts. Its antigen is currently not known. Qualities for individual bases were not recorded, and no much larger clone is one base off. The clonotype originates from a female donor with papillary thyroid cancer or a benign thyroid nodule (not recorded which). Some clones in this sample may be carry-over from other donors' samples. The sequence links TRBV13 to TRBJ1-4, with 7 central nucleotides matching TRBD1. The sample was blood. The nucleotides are TGTGCCAGCAGCTCTGACAGGGTCGATGAAAAACTGTTTTTT. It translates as CASSSDRVDEKLFF. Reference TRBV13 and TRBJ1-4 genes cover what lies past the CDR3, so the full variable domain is AAGVIQSPRHLIKEKRETATLKCYPIPRHDTVYWYQQGPGQDPQFLISFYEKMQSDKGSIPDRFSAQQFSDYHSELNMSSLELGDSALYFCASSSDRVDEKLFFGSGTQLSVL.